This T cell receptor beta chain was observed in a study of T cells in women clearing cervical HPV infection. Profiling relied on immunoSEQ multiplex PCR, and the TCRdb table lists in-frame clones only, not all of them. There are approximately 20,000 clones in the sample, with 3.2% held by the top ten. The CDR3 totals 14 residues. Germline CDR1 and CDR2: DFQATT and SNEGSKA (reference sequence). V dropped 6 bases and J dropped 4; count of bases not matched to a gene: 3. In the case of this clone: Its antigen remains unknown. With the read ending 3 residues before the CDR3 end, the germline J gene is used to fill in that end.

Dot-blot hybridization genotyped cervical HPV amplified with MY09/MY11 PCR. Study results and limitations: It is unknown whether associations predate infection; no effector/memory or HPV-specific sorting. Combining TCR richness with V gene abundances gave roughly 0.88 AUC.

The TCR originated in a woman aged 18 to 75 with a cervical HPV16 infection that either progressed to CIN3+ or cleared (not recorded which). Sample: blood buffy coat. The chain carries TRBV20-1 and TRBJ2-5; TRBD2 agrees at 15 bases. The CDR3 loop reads CSAPGLAGGETQYF. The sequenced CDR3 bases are TGCAGTGCCCCGGGACTAGCGGGGGGAGAGACC.